Below are 12 T cell receptor beta chains sequenced from a single sample in a study of blood T cell repertoires in COVID-19. TCRdb keeps only in-frame clones here, not all; method: immunoSEQ multiplex PCR. The sample includes about 98,000 clones, approximately 86% of them seen just once. Sequenced input: peripheral blood. The receptors come from a man aged 50-59 years with active or convalescent COVID-19.

This clone was picked up a small number of times. The J gene is TRBJ1-5, the V gene TRBV7-2; weak D call: TRBD1 (5 bases). This CDR3 spans 15 amino acids. Trimming pared 5 bases from V and 4 bases from J, leaving 15 bases between. Germline CDR1 reads SGHTA; CDR2 reads FQGNSA. CDR3 in DNA: TGTGCCAGCAGCAGGGACGGGGGACTGAATCAGCCCCAGCATTTT. Translation: CASSRDGGLNQPQHF.

This clone has just a few counts. CDR3 protein: CASGTGVGNEQFF. In DNA form, the CDR3 reads TGTGCCAGCGGGACAGGGGTTGGCAATGAGCAGTTCTTC. The gene calls are TRBV7-8 and TRBJ2-1, with 10 bases fitting TRBD1. Germline V lookup: CDR1 SGHVS, CDR2 FQNEAQ. This CDR3 comprises 13 residues. Trimming cost V 8 bases and J 6 bases; bases outside gene matches: 4.

The chain carries TRBV7-2 and TRBJ2-2; TRBD2 might be the D (6 bases). Trimming shortened V by 0 bases and J by 3 bases, and 8 bases separated the two germline ends. Germline V gene data show CDR1 as SGHTA and CDR2 as FQGNSA. This CDR3 has 15 amino acids. DNA of the CDR3: TGTGCCAGCAGCTTAGCGGCGGGGCACACCGGGGAGCTGTTTTTT. Its translation: CASSLAAGHTGELFF.

Only a few counts were recorded for this clone. J is TRBJ1-1 and V is TRBV7-2, with no clear D. The CDR3 spans 14 residues. CDR1 is SGHTA, CDR2 FQGNSA, per germline. Trimming took 1 base from V and 1 from J, leaving 7 bases between them. DNA for the CDR3: TGTGCCAGCAGCTTAGAGGCAGGGAACACTGAAGCTTTCTTT. Translating it yields CASSLEAGNTEAFF.

A single count supports this clone. The V call is TRBV19, the J call TRBJ1-3; TRBD1 matches 7 bases. Germline CDR1 LNHDA, CDR2 SQIVND (reference sequence). The CDR3 covers 15 residues. V shed 7 bases, J shed 0 bases, and the junction held 6 bases outside the gene matches. CDR3 protein: CASTQGLTSGNTIYF. CDR3 nucleotides: TGTGCCAGTACACAGGGGCTTACCTCTGGAAACACCATATATTTT.

Turning to this clone: The junction does not match germline at one end; this may be a read error. The rearrangement uses TRBV28 and TRBJ1-6; the D gene is possibly TRBD1 (6 bases). Looked up from germline, CDR1 is MDHEN and CDR2 is SYDVKM. The CDR3 runs to 14 residues. The CDR3 region has the DNA TGTGCCAACAGTTTATCCCGACAGGATTCACCCCTCCACTTT. As protein: CANSLSRQDSPLHF.

This clone was found many times. CDR3 DNA sequence: TGTGCCAGTAGTTGGTCAGGGGGCGAGCCCCAGCATTTT. It is translated as CASSWSGGEPQHF. The chain combines TRBV19 with TRBJ1-5, with 8 nucleotides matching TRBD1. CDR1 is LNHDA, CDR2 SQIVND, per germline (reference sequence). V shed 5 bases and J 8 bases; nucleotides not matched to a gene: 5. CDR3 length equals 13 residues.

The chain recombines TRBV5-4 with TRBJ1-4; maybe TRBD1 (5 bases). The CDR3 runs 15 residues. Between the trimmed V and J ends, which lost 4 bases and 0 bases, there was a span of 10 bases. CDR1 is SGHNT and CDR2 is YYREEE in the germline V gene (reference sequence). The CDR3 region is CASSPGGATNEKLFF. The DNA for the CDR3 is TGTGCCAGCAGCCCCGGGGGGGCAACTAATGAAAAACTGTTTTTT.

This clone showed up just a few times. The genes are TRBV10-1 and TRBJ2-4, with 8 bases that match TRBD2. This CDR3 comprises 14 residues. The germline V gene encodes CDR1 WNHNN and CDR2 SYGVQD (reference sequence). V shed 5 bases and J 5 bases; nucleotides not matched to a gene: 5. As DNA, the CDR3 is TGCGCCAGCAGTAGGTCAGCGGGGGAAAACATTCAGTACTTC. It encodes CASSRSAGENIQYF.

The V and J genes are TRBV7-9 and TRBJ1-3, with TRBD1 as a possible D gene (5 bases). V was pared by 5 bases and J by 0 bases, with 11 bases between. The CDR3 extends over 15 amino acids. CDR1 is SEHNR, CDR2 FQNEAQ, per germline (reference sequence). The DNA for the CDR3 is TGTGCCAGCAGCAATTTCAGGGTCTCTGGAAACACCATATATTTT. Its translation is CASSNFRVSGNTIYF.

The genes are TRBV10-3 and TRBJ2-1; 8 bases are shared with TRBD1. Germline loops: CDR1 ENHRY, CDR2 SYGVKD. Germline trimming cut 6 bases from V and 8 bases from J; bases unmatched to any gene: 3. The CDR3 loop spans 12 amino acids. The CDR3 DNA reads as TGTGCCATCAGCTCGACAGGGGATGAGCAGTTCTTC. Amino acids: CAISSTGDEQFF.

This chain joins TRBV11-3 and TRBJ1-1; perhaps TRBD1 as D (6 bases). The V end lost 5 bases, the J end lost 6 bases, and 19 bases lay between the germline ends. The germline gives CDR1 SGHNT, CDR2 YENEEA. The CDR3 covers 15 residues. The CDR3 DNA sequence: TGTGCCAGCAGCCCCGCGGACAGCTCCTCCTCTGAAGCTTTCTTT. This gives the protein CASSPADSSSSEAFF.